A few counts support the clone carrying this T cell receptor beta chain. Its cognate antigen is unknown. The data derive from a study of OX40 agonist ivuxolimab in advanced cancers. Findings of the study overall: Not determined was the antigen specificity of the expanded peripheral T cells.

Sequencing was performed with immunoSEQ multiplex PCR; in TCRdb, only in-frame clones are kept and a portion is missing. The sample carries some 50,000 clones, roughly 80% recorded once. Germline CDR1 is MGHDK and CDR2 is SYGVNS. This CDR3 region has 16 residues. V was clipped by 6 bases and J by 5 bases, with 19 bases between them. The sequence came from an adult with an advanced solid tumor such as melanoma, head and neck, liver or kidney cancer. J is TRBJ2-2 and V is TRBV25-1, with TRBD2 as a possible D gene (6 bases). Sequences were derived from CD4+ or CD8+ T cells sorted from blood, sampled in a trial of the OX40 agonist ivuxolimab. CDR3 loop: CASRPGEEPGTGELFF. CDR3 nucleotide sequence: TGTGCCAGCAGGCCGGGGGAGGAGCCCGGGACCGGGGAGCTGTTTTTT.